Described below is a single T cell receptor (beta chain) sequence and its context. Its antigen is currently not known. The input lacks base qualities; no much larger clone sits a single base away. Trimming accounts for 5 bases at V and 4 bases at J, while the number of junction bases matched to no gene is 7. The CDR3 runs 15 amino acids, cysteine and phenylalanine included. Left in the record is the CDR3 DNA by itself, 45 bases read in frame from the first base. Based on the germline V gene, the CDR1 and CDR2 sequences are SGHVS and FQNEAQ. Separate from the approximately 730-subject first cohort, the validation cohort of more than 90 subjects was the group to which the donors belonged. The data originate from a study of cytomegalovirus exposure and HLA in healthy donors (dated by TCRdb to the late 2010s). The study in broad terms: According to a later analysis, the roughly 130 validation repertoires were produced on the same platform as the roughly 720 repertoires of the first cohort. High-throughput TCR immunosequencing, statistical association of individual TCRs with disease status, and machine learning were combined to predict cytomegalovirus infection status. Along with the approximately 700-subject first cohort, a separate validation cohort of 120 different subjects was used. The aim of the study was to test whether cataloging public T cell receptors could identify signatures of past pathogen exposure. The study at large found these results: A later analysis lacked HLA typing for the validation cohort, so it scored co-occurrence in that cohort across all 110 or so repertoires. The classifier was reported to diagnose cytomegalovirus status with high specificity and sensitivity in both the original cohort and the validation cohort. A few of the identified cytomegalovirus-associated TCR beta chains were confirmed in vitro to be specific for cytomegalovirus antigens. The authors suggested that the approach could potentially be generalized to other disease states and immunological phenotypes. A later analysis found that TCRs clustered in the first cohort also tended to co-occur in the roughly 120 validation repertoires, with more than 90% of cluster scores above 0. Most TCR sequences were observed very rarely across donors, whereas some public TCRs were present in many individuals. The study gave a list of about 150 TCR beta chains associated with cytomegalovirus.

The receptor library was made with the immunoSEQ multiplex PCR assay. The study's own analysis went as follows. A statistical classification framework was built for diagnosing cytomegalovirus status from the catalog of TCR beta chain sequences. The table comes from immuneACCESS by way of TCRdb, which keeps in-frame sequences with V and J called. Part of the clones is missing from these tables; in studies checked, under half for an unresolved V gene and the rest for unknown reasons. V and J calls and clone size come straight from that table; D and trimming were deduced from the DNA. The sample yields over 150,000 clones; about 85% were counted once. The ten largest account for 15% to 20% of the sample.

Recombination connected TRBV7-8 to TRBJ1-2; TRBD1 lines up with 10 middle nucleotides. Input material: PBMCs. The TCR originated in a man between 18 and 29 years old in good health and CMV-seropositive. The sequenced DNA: TGTGCCAGCAGCCTGCCCGGGACAGGGGCCTATGGCTACACCTTC. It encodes CASSLPGTGAYGYTF.